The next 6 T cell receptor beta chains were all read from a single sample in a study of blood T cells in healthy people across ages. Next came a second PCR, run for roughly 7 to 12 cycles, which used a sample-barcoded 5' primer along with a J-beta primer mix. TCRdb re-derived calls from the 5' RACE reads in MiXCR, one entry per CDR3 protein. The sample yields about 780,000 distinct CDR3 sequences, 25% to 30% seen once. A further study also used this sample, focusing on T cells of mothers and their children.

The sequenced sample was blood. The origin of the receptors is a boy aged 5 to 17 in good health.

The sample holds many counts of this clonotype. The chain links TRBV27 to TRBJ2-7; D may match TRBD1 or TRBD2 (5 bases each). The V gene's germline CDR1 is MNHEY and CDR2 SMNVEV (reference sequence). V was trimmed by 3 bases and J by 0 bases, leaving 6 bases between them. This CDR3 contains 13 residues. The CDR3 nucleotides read TGTGCCAGCAGTTTTGGGGGCTCCTACGAGCAGTACTTC. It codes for CASSFGGSYEQYF.

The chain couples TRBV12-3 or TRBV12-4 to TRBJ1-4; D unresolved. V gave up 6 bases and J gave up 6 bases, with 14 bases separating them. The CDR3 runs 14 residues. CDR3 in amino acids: CASRRTLGDEKLFF. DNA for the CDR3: TGTGCCAGCAGACGGACCCTCGGGGATGAAAAACTGTTTTTT.

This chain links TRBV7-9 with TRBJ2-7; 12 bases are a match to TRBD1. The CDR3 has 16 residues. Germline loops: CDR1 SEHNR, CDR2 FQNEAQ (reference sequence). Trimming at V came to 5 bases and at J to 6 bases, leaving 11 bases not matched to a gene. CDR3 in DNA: TGTGCCAGCAGCCCGGGACAGGGGGCGGGTTTTGGCGAGCAGTACTTC. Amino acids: CASSPGQGAGFGEQYF.

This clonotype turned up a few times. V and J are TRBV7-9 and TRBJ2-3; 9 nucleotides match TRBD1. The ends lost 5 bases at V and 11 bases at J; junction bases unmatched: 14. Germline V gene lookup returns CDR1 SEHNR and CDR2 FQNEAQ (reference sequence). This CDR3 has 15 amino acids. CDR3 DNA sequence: TGTGCCAGCAGCCGCGGGACAGGGACTATGATGGGGCAGTATTTT. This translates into CASSRGTGTMMGQYF.

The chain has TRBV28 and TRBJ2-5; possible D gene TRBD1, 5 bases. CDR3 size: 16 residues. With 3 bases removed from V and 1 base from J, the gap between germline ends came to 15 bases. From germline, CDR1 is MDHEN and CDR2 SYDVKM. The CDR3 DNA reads TGTGCCAGCAGTTTCCAACGCCAGGGTCCCCAAGAGACCCAGTACTTC. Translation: CASSFQRQGPQETQYF.

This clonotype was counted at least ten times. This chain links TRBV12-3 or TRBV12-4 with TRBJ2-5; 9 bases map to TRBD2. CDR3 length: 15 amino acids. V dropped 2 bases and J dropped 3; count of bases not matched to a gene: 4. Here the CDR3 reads CASSLRRGGEETQYF. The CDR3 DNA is TGTGCCAGCAGTTTAAGGCGGGGGGGAGAAGAGACCCAGTACTTC.